A single sample gave rise to the 11 T cell receptor beta chains below, sequenced in a study of T cells in Graves' hyperthyroidism and ophthalmopathy. RNA transcripts served as the template for amplifying TCR beta CDR3 regions. With the HTBI primer set, the TCR CDR3 went through a first round of RT-PCR. MiXCR, applied by TCRdb to the multiplex PCR reads, yields one record per CDR3 protein. The data hold around 600,000 distinct CDR3 sequences, with 15% to 20% observed a single time. What was sequenced was blood. The receptors shown here come from a woman aged 40 to 50 with Graves' ophthalmopathy.

The sample holds many counts of this clonotype. The chain is built from TRBV3-1 and TRBJ2-5; D remains unclear. Germline CDR1 and CDR2: LGHDT and YNNKEL (reference sequence). The CDR3 is 14 amino acids. Trimming cost V 1 base and J 6 bases, with 12 bases left between them. The CDR3 reads CASSQGEVQKTQYF. CDR3 nucleotides: TGTGCCAGCAGCCAAGGAGAAGTCCAGAAGACCCAGTACTTC.

This rearrangement joins TRBV5-1 to TRBJ2-5; TRBD1 matches at 8 bases. Losses at the gene ends were 3 bases for V and 5 bases for J; bases not matched to a gene: 15. This CDR3 is 17 amino acids long. CDR1 SGHRS and CDR2 YFSETQ come from the germline V gene. The CDR3 DNA sequence: TGCGCCAGCAGCTCACCAGGGGGCCACGGAGGTCGGGAGACCCAGTACTTC. It codes for CASSSPGGHGGRETQYF.

This clonotype was counted at least ten times. The rearrangement links TRBV29-1 to TRBJ1-1; no clear D gene. Germline CDR1 reads SQVTM; CDR2 reads ANQGSEA. CDR3 length equals 13 residues. V was clipped by 0 bases and J by 2 bases, with 7 bases between them. For the CDR3, the DNA is TGCAGCGTTGAAGATCAGGAAAACACTGAAGCTTTCTTT. Its translation is CSVEDQENTEAFF.

There are a few counts of this clonotype. The CDR3 DNA follows: TGTGCCAGCTCACCTCGGACAGGGAATTCCTATGGCTACACCTTC. This codes for CASSPRTGNSYGYTF. The gene calls are TRBV18 and TRBJ1-2; 8 bases are shared with TRBD1. In germline, CDR1 is KGHSH, CDR2 LQKENI. Germline trimming cut 3 bases from V and 4 bases from J; bases unmatched to any gene: 7. This CDR3 comprises 15 residues.

This clonotype came up many times. The DNA of the CDR3 is TGTGCCAGCAGCGATAGCGGGAGGGCGTCGAATGAGCAGTTCTTC. This gives the protein CASSDSGRASNEQFF. J is TRBJ2-1 and V is TRBV5-6, with TRBD2 matching over 11 bases. This CDR3 is built from 15 residues. CDR1 is SGHDT, CDR2 YYEEEE, per germline. V shed 4 bases, J shed 7 bases, and the junction held 7 bases outside the gene matches.

The V gene is TRBV7-9, the J gene TRBJ1-4; the match to TRBD1 covers 8 bases. With V trimmed by 5 bases and J by 7 bases, 6 bases remained unmatched. The CDR3 loop spans 14 amino acids. Looked up from germline, CDR1 is SEHNR and CDR2 is FQNEAQ (reference sequence). CDR3 sequence: CASSLAGGSEKLFF. Written as DNA, the CDR3 is TGTGCCAGCAGCCTGGCAGGGGGCTCTGAAAAACTGTTTTTT.

This clonotype came up many times. V gene TRBV20-1 combines with J gene TRBJ2-1; D is undetermined. Germline V gene data show CDR1 as DFQATT and CDR2 as SNEGSKA (reference sequence). CDR3 length: 17 residues. Trimming took 1 base from V and 8 from J, leaving 24 bases between them. The CDR3 DNA is TGCAGTGCTAGAGTGCCGGGCCTAGAGTCCCTTATGGATGAGCAGTTCTTC. It yields the protein CSARVPGLESLMDEQFF.

This clonotype was detected a few times. The rearrangement links TRBV28 to TRBJ2-6; perhaps TRBD1 as D (5 bases). Looked up from germline, CDR1 is MDHEN and CDR2 is SYDVKM. V dropped 6 bases and J dropped 0 bases, with 18 bases sitting between them. The CDR3 has 18 residues. CDR3 loop: CASRRTLGSSSGANVLTF. CDR3 coding DNA: TGTGCCAGCAGGAGGACACTGGGCAGCAGCTCTGGGGCCAACGTCCTGACTTTC.

At least ten counts were recorded for this clonotype. The rearrangement uses TRBV27 and TRBJ2-7, with D perhaps matching TRBD1 or TRBD2 (5 bases each). Germline-derived CDR1 and CDR2 are MNHEY and SMNVEV (reference sequence). Between the trimmed V and J ends, which lost 6 bases and 7 bases, there was a span of 16 bases. The length of the CDR3 is 13 residues. DNA of the CDR3: TGTGCCAGCAGGAAACAGGCCTCGGGGGAGCAGTACTTC. Protein sequence: CASRKQASGEQYF.

This chain uses TRBV6-1 with TRBJ1-4; D is uncertain. Trimming pared 4 bases from V and 0 bases from J, leaving 9 bases between. The germline gives CDR1 MNHNS, CDR2 SASEGT. This CDR3 contains 15 residues. The DNA of the CDR3 is TGTGCCAGCAGTGCTTCACGGGCAACTAATGAAAAACTGTTTTTT. The encoded protein is CASSASRATNEKLFF.

This clonotype has a count of ten or more. The chain joins TRBV27 to TRBJ2-5; tentative D call: TRBD1 (6 bases). Trimming left V 6 bases short and J 12 bases short, with 17 bases between. This CDR3 spans 12 amino acids. Germline V gene data show CDR1 as MNHEY and CDR2 as SMNVEV (reference sequence). The CDR3 nucleotides read TGTGCCAGCAGACCTCCAACAGGGCCCGAGTACTTC. It translates to CASRPPTGPEYF.